Listed below are T cell receptor beta chains from one sample, sequenced in a study of PD-1 blockade in classical Hodgkin lymphoma. The repertoire was sequenced with immunoSEQ multiplex PCR; TCRdb's copy has only in-frame clones and lacks some. The sample lists about 94,000 clones, 89% occurring once. The sequencing used peripheral blood mononuclear cells (PBMCs), collected before the second cycle of nivolumab. Receptors originate from a human donor with classical Hodgkin lymphoma. Both conserved end residues are part of each CDR3. D genes are given only for firm matches. Size tells how often a clone was seen (once, few, many) or the class of an expanded clone, and some rows leave it out.

j_gene,len,d_gene,v_gene,abundance,CDR3aa,CDR3nt
TRBJ1-2,13,.,TRBV7-9,.,CASSLGANYGYTF,TGTGCCAGCAGCTTGGGAGCTAACTATGGCTACACCTTC
TRBJ1-1,13,.,TRBV6-1,few,CASKAPENTEAFF,TGTGCCAGCAAAGCCCCAGAGAACACTGAAGCTTTCTTT
TRBJ1-3,15,TRBD1,TRBV19,.,CASSIQGANGNTIYF,TGTGCCAGTAGTATACAGGGGGCAAATGGAAACACCATATATTTT
TRBJ2-5,16,TRBD1,TRBV6-5,few,CASSYADSGQGKTQYF,TGTGCCAGCAGTTACGCGGATTCGGGACAGGGGAAGACCCAGTACTTC
TRBJ2-7,14,.,TRBV29-1,.,CSAVEGRITYEQYF,TGCAGCGCCGTCGAGGGAAGGATTACCTACGAGCAGTACTTC
TRBJ2-2,12,.,TRBV11-3,.,CASSSYTGELFF,TGTGCCAGCAGCTCCTACACCGGGGAGCTGTTTTTT
TRBJ1-6,13,.,TRBV10-1,.,CASSVGFDSPLHF,TGCGCCAGCAGCGTGGGGTTTGATTCACCCCTCCACTTT
TRBJ2-1,13,TRBD2,TRBV19,.,CASRKLGGNEQFF,TGTGCCAGTAGGAAACTGGGGGGGAATGAGCAGTTCTTC
TRBJ2-7,14,.,TRBV9,.,CASSVGSQLHEQYF,TGTGCCAGCAGCGTAGGGTCACAGCTACACGAGCAGTACTTC
TRBJ2-5,16,TRBD1,TRBV14,once,CASRPEDRGRQETQYF,TGTGCCAGCAGGCCCGAAGACAGGGGACGACAAGAGACCCAGTACTTC
TRBJ2-1,15,TRBD2,TRBV28,.,CASTREGNSYNEQFF,TGTGCCAGCACCCGGGAGGGTAACTCCTACAATGAGCAGTTCTTC
TRBJ1-3,14,.,TRBV19,.,CASSRPGTGNTIYF,TGTGCCAGTAGTCGGCCAGGGACCGGAAACACCATATATTTT
TRBJ2-5,14,.,TRBV19,.,CASSLSTGQKTQYF,TGTGCCAGTAGCCTTAGCACAGGGCAAAAGACCCAGTACTTC
TRBJ2-7,15,.,TRBV28,.,CASSLRAPINYEQYF,TGTGCCAGCAGTTTAAGGGCGCCTATTAACTACGAGCAGTACTTC
TRBJ2-1,15,TRBD2,TRBV27,.,CASSLSATGGNEQFF,TGTGCCAGCAGCCTATCGGCCACGGGGGGCAATGAGCAGTTCTTC
TRBJ2-2,14,TRBD2,TRBV15,.,CATSLAGLTGELFF,TGTGCCACCAGCCTAGCGGGCCTTACCGGGGAGCTGTTTTTT
TRBJ1-5,15,.,TRBV19,.,CASSIMGRGNQPQHF,TGTGCCAGTAGTATAATGGGCAGGGGCAATCAGCCCCAACATTTT
TRBJ2-1,18,TRBD2,TRBV19,.,CASSTKGTSGDSYNEQFF,TGTGCCAGTAGCACCAAAGGGACTAGCGGGGACTCCTACAATGAGCAGTTCTTC
TRBJ1-6,17,.,TRBV10-2,.,CASSEGQGFSYNSPLHF,TGCGCCAGCAGTGAAGGGCAGGGATTCTCCTATAATTCACCCCTCCACTTT
TRBJ2-5,15,TRBD2,TRBV28,.,CASNRRGGAQETQYF,TGTGCCAGCAACCGCCGGGGGGGGGCCCAAGAGACCCAGTACTTC
TRBJ2-1,13,TRBD2,TRBV5-6,.,CASLSGGLGEQFF,TGTGCCAGCCTCTCGGGGGGGCTCGGTGAGCAGTTCTTC
TRBJ1-4,18,.,TRBV4-1,.,CASSQEGEGHSTNEKLFF,TGCGCCAGCAGCCAAGAAGGGGAGGGACATTCCACTAATGAAAAACTGTTTTTT
TRBJ2-2,12,.,TRBV29-1,.,CSVDTNTGELFF,TGCAGCGTTGACACCAACACCGGGGAGCTGTTTTTT
TRBJ1-2,12,.,TRBV7-6,.,CASSPTGYPSTF,TGTGCCAGCAGCCCAACAGGGTACCCATCCACCTTC
TRBJ2-1,14,.,TRBV6-6,.,CASSPPGTDREQFF,TGTGCCAGCAGCCCCCCGGGGACTGACCGGGAGCAGTTCTTC
TRBJ2-3,13,TRBD2,TRBV29-1,few,CSGASGTTDTQYF,TGCAGCGGAGCTAGCGGGACCACAGATACGCAGTATTTT
TRBJ1-3,15,.,TRBV18,.,CASSPVAGAGNTIYF,TGTGCCAGCTCACCGGTAGCAGGGGCTGGAAACACCATATATTTT
TRBJ1-1,13,TRBD1,TRBV6-5,.,CATLQGAGTEAFF,TGTGCCACCTTACAGGGGGCAGGAACTGAAGCTTTCTTT
TRBJ2-1,14,.,TRBV7-8,.,CASSLVGGYNEQFF,TGTGCCAGCAGCTTAGTAGGCGGGTACAATGAGCAGTTCTTC
TRBJ2-1,15,.,TRBV2,.,CASRDSWTPQNEQFF,TGTGCCAGCAGAGACTCTTGGACCCCCCAGAATGAGCAGTTCTTC
TRBJ2-7,15,TRBD2,TRBV4-1,.,CASSQSLAGALEQYF,TGCGCCAGCAGCCAATCACTAGCGGGAGCTCTCGAGCAGTACTTC
TRBJ2-1,12,.,TRBV25-1,.,CATGGHPIKQFF,TGTGCCACCGGGGGGCATCCGATAAAGCAGTTCTTC
TRBJ2-7,14,TRBD1,TRBV18,.,CASSPGQGLREQYF,TGTGCCAGCTCACCGGGACAGGGGCTTAGGGAGCAGTACTTC
TRBJ2-2,15,TRBD1,TRBV5-1,.,CASSLGQGYTGELFF,TGCGCCAGCAGCTTGGGACAGGGTTACACCGGGGAGCTGTTTTTT
TRBJ2-1,12,.,TRBV6-1,.,CASRANYNEQFF,TGTGCCAGCAGAGCTAATTACAATGAGCAGTTCTTC
TRBJ1-4,14,TRBD1,TRBV5-4,.,CASSLGGGDEKLFF,TGTGCCAGCAGCTTGGGAGGGGGCGATGAAAAACTGTTTTTT
TRBJ1-4,15,.,TRBV5-5,once,CASSLAGSSFEKLFF,TGTGCCAGCAGCTTGGCCGGGAGTTCATTCGAAAAACTGTTTTTT
TRBJ1-5,16,TRBD1,TRBV2,.,CASSLDREFVGQPQHF,TGTGCCAGCAGTCTGGACAGGGAATTCGTTGGGCAGCCCCAGCATTTT
TRBJ2-4,10,.,TRBV20-1,.,CSGRADIQYF,TGCAGTGGGCGAGCGGACATTCAGTACTTC
TRBJ2-6,19,TRBD1,TRBV5-4,.,CASSTGQGLIFSGANVLTF,TGTGCCAGCAGTACGGGACAGGGCCTAATCTTCTCTGGGGCCAACGTCCTGACTTTC
TRBJ2-1,13,.,TRBV10-3,.,CAISDGGANEQFF,TGTGCCATCAGTGACGGGGGAGCCAATGAGCAGTTCTTC
TRBJ1-6,19,.,TRBV13,once,CASRPLRTDPSSYNSPLHF,TGTGCCAGCAGACCGCTGAGGACCGATCCCAGCTCCTATAATTCACCCCTCCACTTT
TRBJ2-3,15,.,TRBV4-2,once,CASSQDRYPTDTQYF,TGTGCCAGCAGCCAGGACAGATACCCCACAGATACGCAGTATTTT
TRBJ1-1,15,.,TRBV27,.,CASSPGTAVGTEAFF,TGTGCCAGCAGTCCTGGGACGGCCGTCGGGACTGAAGCTTTCTTT
TRBJ2-4,15,.,TRBV7-9,many,CASSHEGVAKNIQYF,TGTGCCAGCAGCCACGAGGGAGTAGCCAAAAACATTCAGTACTTC
TRBJ2-3,18,TRBD2,TRBV30,.,CAWSSGTSGRMGTDTQYF,TGTGCCTGGAGTTCCGGGACTAGCGGGAGGATGGGCACAGATACGCAGTATTTT
TRBJ2-1,12,.,TRBV2,.,CASSDWGREQFF,TGTGCCAGCAGTGACTGGGGGCGGGAGCAGTTCTTC
TRBJ2-5,18,TRBD2,TRBV28,.,CASSLPPPGLAGKETQYF,TGTGCCAGCAGTCTCCCCCCTCCGGGACTAGCGGGGAAAGAGACCCAGTACTTC
TRBJ2-1,14,.,TRBV28,.,CASLGLPHGNEQFF,TGTGCCAGCCTGGGACTTCCCCATGGGAATGAGCAGTTCTTC
TRBJ2-7,13,.,TRBV6-5,.,CATQSTNTYEQYF,TGTGCCACGCAATCGACAAATACCTACGAGCAGTACTTC
TRBJ1-5,14,TRBD1,TRBV19,.,CASLPDRINQPQHF,TGTGCCTCACTCCCGGACAGGATCAATCAGCCCCAGCATTTT
TRBJ2-7,11,.,TRBV6-5,.,CASSYVGEQYF,TGTGCCAGCAGTTACGTAGGCGAGCAGTACTTC
TRBJ2-2,15,.,TRBV28,.,CASSLGGGGTGELFF,TGTGCCAGCAGTTTGGGAGGGGGCGGCACCGGGGAGCTGTTTTTT
TRBJ2-2,15,TRBD2,TRBV10-2,.,CASRLAGRDTGELFF,TGCGCCAGCAGACTAGCGGGGAGGGACACCGGGGAGCTGTTTTTT
TRBJ2-1,14,TRBD2,TRBV27,.,CASSLRAGYNEQFF,TGTGCCAGCAGTTTACGAGCGGGGTACAATGAGCAGTTCTTC
TRBJ2-3,15,TRBD2,TRBV4-1,.,CASSHLAGATDTQYF,TGCGCCAGCAGCCATCTTGCGGGAGCCACAGATACGCAGTATTTT
TRBJ2-7,12,.,TRBV21-1,once,CASSKLPYEQYF,TGTGCCAGCAGCAAACTCCCATACGAGCAGTACTTC
TRBJ2-5,16,TRBD2,TRBV5-5,.,CASSLVFGGADETQYF,TGTGCCAGCAGCTTGGTATTCGGGGGGGCTGATGAGACCCAGTACTTC
TRBJ2-5,15,.,TRBV6-5,.,CASSYSGGPQETQYF,TGTGCCAGCAGTTACTCAGGGGGGCCCCAAGAGACCCAGTACTTC